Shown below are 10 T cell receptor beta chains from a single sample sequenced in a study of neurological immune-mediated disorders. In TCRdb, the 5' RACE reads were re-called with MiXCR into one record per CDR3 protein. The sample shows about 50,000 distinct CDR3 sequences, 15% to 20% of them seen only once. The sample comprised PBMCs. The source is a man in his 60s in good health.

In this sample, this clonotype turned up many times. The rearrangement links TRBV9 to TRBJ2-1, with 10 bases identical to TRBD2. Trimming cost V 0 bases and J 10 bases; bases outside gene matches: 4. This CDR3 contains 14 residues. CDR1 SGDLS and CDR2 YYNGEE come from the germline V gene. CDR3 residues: CASSVALAGNEQFF. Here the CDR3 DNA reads TGTGCCAGCAGCGTAGCACTAGCGGGAAACGAGCAGTTCTTC.

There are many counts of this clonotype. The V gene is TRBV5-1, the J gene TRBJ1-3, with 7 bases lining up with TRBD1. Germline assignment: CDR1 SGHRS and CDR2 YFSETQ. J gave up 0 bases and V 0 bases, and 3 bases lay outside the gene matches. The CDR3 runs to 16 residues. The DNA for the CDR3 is TGCGCCAGCAGCTTGGAGGGACAGAACTCTGGAAACACCATATATTTT. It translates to CASSLEGQNSGNTIYF.

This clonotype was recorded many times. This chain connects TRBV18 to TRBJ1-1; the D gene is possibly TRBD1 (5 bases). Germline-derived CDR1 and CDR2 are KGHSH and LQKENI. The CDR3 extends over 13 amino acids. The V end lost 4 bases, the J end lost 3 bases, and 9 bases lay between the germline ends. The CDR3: CASSQGKDTEAFF. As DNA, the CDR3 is TGTGCCAGCTCACAGGGGAAGGACACTGAAGCTTTCTTT.

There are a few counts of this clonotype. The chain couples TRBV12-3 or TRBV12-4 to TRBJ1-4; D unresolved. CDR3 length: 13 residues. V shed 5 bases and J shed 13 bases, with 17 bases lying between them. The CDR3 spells CASSPTTGLVLFF. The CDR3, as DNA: TGTGCCAGCAGTCCCACCACGGGCTTGGTACTGTTTTTT.

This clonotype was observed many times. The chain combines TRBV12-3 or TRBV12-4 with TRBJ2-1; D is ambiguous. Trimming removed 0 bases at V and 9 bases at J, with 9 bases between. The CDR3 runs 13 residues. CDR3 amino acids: CASSLAGLGEQFF. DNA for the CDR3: TGTGCCAGCAGTTTAGCCGGCCTCGGTGAGCAGTTCTTC.

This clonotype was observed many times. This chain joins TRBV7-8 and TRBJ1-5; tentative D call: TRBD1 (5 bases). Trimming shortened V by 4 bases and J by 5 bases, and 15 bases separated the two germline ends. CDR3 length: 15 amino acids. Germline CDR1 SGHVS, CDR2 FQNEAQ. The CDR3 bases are TGTGCCAGCAGCTCCCCCGGGGCCGCCGATCAGCCCCAGCATTTT. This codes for CASSSPGAADQPQHF.

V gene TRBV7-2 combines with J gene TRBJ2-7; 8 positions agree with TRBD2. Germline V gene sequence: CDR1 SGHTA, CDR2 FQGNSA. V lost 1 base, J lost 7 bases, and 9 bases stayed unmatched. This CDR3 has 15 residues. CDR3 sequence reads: CASSLVPAGVGEQYF. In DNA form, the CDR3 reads TGTGCCAGCAGCTTAGTCCCAGCGGGAGTTGGTGAGCAGTACTTC.

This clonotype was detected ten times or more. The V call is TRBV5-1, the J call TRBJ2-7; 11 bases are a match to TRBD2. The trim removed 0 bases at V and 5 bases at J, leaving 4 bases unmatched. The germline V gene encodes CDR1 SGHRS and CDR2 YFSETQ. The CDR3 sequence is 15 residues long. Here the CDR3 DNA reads TGCGCCAGCAGCTTGGTAGCGGGAGGGTTCGACGAGCAGTACTTC. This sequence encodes CASSLVAGGFDEQYF.

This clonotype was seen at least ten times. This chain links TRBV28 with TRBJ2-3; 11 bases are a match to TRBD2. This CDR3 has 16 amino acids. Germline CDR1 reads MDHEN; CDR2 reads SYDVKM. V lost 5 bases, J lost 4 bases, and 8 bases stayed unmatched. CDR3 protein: CASSNPLAGGADTQYF. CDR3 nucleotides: TGTGCCAGCAGTAACCCCCTAGCGGGAGGTGCAGATACGCAGTATTTT.

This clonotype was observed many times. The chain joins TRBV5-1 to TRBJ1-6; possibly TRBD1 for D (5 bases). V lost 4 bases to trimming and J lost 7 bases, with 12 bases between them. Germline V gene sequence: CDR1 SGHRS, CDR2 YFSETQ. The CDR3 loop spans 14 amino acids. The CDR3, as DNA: TGCGCCAGCAGCCCGGGGACGGGCAATTCACCCCTCCACTTT. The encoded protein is CASSPGTGNSPLHF.